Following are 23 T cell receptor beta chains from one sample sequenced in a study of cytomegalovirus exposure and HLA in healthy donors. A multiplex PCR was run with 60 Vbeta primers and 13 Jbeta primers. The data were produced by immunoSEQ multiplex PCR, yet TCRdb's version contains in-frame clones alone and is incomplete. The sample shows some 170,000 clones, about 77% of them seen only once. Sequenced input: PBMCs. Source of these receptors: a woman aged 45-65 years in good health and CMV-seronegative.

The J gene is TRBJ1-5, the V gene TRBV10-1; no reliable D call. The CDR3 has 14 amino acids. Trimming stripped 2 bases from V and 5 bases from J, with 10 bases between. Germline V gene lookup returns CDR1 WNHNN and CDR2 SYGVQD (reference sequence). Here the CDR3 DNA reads TGCGCCAGCAGTGAGACGGGGAGAGATCAGCCCCAGCATTTT. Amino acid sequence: CASSETGRDQPQHF.

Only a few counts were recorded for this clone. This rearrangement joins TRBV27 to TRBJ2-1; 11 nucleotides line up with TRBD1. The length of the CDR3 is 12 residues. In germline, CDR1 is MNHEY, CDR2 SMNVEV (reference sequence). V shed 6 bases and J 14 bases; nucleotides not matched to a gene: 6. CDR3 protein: CASSHRTGGEFF. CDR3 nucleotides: TGTGCCAGCAGCCACCGGACAGGGGGCGAGTTCTTC.

The CDR3 coding sequence is TGTGCCAGCAGCTCGGGACTAGCGGGAGAGACCCAGTACTTC. Its translation: CASSSGLAGETQYF. The chain recombines TRBV5-6 with TRBJ2-5; TRBD2 matches at 12 bases. CDR3 length: 14 amino acids. Losses at the gene ends were 3 bases for V and 4 bases for J; bases not matched to a gene: 1. Germline CDR1 and CDR2: SGHDT and YYEEEE.

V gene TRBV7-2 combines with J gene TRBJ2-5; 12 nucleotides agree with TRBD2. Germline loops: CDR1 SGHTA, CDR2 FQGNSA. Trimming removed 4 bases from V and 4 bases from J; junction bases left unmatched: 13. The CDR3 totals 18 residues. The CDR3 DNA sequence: TGTGCCAGCAGCTCACCCCCGTGGACTAGCGGGGTCCGAGAGACCCAGTACTTC. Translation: CASSSPPWTSGVRETQYF.

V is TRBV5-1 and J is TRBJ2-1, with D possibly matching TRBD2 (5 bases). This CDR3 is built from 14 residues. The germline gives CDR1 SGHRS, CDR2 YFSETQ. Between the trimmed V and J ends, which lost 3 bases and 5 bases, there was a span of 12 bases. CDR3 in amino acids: CASSSSLGDNEQFF. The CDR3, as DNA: TGCGCCAGCAGCTCGAGCCTCGGGGACAATGAGCAGTTCTTC. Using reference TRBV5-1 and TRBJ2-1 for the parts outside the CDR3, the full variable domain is KAGVTQTPRYLIKTRGQQVTLSCSPISGHRSVSWYQQTPGQGLQFLFEYFSETQRNKGNFPGRFSGRQFSNSRSEMNVSTLELGDSALYLCASSSSLGDNEQFFGPGTRLTVL.

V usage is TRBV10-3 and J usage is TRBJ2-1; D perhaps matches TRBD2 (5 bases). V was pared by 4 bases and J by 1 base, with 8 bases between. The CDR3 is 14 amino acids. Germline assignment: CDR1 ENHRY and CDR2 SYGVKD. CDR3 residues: CAISGGDSYNEQFF. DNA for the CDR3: TGTGCCATCAGTGGGGGAGATTCCTACAATGAGCAGTTCTTC.

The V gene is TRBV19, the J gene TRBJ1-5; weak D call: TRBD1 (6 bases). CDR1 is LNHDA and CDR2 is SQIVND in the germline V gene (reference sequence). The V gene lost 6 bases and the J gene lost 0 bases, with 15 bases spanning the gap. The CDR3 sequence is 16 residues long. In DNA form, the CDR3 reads TGTGCCAGTAGCACCTCACAGGGATATAGCAATCAGCCCCAGCATTTT. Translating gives CASSTSQGYSNQPQHF.

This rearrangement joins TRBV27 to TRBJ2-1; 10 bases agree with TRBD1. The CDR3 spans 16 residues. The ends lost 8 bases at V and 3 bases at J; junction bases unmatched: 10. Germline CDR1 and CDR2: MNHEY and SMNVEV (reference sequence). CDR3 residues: CASCTFRDRGYNEQFF. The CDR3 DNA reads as TGTGCCAGCTGCACTTTCCGGGACAGGGGCTACAATGAGCAGTTCTTC.

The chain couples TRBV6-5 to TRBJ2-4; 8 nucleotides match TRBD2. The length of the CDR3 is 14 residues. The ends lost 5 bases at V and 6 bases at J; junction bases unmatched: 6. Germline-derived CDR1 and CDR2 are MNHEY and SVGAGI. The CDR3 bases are TGTGCCAGCAGTCCCGGGAGGGCTGGAAACATTCAGTACTTC. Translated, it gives CASSPGRAGNIQYF.

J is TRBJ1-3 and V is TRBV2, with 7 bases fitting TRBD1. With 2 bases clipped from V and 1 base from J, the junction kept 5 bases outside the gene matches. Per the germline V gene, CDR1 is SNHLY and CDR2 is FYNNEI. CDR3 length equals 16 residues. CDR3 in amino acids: CASSEQGVRSGNTIYF. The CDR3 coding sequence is TGTGCCAGCAGTGAACAGGGGGTACGGTCTGGAAACACCATATATTTT.

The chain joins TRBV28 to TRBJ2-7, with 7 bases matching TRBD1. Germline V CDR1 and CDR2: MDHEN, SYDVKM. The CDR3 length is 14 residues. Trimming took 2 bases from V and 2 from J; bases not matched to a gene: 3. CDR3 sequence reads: CASSLRQGTYEQYF. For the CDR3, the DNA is TGTGCCAGCAGTTTAAGACAGGGTACCTACGAGCAGTACTTC.

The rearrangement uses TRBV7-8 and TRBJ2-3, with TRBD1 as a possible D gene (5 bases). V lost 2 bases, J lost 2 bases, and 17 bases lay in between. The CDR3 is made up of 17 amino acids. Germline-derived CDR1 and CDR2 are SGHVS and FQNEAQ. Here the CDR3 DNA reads TGTGCCAGCAGCTTAAAATTGCACGACAGAAACACAGATACGCAGTATTTT. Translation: CASSLKLHDRNTDTQYF.

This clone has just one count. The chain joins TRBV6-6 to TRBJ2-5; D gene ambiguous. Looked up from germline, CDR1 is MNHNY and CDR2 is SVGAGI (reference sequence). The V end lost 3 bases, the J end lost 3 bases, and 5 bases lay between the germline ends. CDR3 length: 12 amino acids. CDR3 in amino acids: CASSYSEETQYF. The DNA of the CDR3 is TGTGCCAGCAGTTATTCCGAAGAGACCCAGTACTTC.

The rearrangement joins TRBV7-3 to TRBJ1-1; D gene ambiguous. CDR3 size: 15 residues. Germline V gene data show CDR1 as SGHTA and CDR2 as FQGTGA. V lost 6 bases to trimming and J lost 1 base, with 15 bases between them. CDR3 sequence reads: CASSSDLRGNTEAFF. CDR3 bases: TGTGCCAGCAGTTCCGATTTACGGGGGAACACTGAAGCTTTCTTT.

In DNA, the CDR3 is TGCGCCAGCAGCCAAGTCGGGGGTCTCCTGAGGACTGAAGCTTTCTTT. This sequence encodes CASSQVGGLLRTEAFF. The chain employs TRBV4-3 and TRBJ1-1, with D tentatively TRBD1 (5 bases). Between the trimmed V and J ends, which lost 1 base and 5 bases, there was a span of 17 bases. From germline, CDR1 is LGHNA and CDR2 YSLEER. The CDR3 extends over 16 amino acids.

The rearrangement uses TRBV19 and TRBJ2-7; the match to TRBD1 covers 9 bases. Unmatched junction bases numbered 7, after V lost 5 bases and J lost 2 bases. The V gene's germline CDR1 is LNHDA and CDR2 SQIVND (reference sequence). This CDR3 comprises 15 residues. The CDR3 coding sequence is TGTGCCAGTAGTCCTCAGGGACAGGGACCCTACGAGCAGTACTTC. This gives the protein CASSPQGQGPYEQYF.

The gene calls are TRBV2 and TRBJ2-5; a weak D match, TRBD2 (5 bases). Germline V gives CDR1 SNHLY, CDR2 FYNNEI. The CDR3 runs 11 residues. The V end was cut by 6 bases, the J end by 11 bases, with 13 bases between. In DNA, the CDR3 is TGTGCCAGCAGAAAACTAGAAGAGCAGTACTTC. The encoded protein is CASRKLEEQYF.

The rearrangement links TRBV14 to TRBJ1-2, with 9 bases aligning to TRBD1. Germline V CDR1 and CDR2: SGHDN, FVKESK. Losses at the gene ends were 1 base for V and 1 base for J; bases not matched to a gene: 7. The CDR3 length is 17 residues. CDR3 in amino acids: CASSQATGTGLNYGYTF. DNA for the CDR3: TGTGCCAGCAGCCAAGCAACCGGGACAGGGCTTAACTATGGCTACACCTTC.

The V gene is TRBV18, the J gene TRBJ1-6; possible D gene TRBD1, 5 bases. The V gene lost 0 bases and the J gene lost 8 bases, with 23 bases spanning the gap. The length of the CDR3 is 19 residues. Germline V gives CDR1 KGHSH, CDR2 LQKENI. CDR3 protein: CASSPPGGSLLGMDSPLHF. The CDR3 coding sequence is TGTGCCAGCTCACCACCGGGGGGAAGCTTACTAGGGATGGATTCACCCCTCCACTTT. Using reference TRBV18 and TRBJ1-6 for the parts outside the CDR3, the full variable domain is NAGVMQNPRHLVRRRGQEARLRCSPMKGHSHVYWYRQLPEEGLKFMVYLQKENIIDESGMPKERFSAEFPKEGPSILRIQQVVRGDSAAYFCASSPPGGSLLGMDSPLHFGNGTRLTVT.

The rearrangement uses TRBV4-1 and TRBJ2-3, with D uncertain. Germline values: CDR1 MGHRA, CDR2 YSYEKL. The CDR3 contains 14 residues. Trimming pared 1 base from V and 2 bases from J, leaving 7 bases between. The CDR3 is CASSQVGSTDTQYF. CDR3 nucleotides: TGCGCCAGCAGCCAAGTCGGGTCCACAGATACGCAGTATTTT.

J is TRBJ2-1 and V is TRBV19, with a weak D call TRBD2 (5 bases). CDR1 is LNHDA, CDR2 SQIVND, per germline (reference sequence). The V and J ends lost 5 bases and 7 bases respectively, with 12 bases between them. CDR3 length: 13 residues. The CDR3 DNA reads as TGTGCCAGTAGTTTAAACGGGGAGAATGAGCAGTTCTTC. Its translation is CASSLNGENEQFF.

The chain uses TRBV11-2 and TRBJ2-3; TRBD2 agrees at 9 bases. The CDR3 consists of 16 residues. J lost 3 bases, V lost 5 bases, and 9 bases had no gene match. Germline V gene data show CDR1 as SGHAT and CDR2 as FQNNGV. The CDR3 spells CASSPFPSGGTDTQYF. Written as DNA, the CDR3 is TGTGCCAGCAGCCCCTTCCCCAGCGGGGGGACAGATACGCAGTATTTT.

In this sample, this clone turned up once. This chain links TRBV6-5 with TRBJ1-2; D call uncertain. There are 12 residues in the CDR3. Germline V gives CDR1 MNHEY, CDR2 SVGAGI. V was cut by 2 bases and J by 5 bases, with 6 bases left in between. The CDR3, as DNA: TGTGCCAGCAGTTACGGAGGTTATGGCTACACCTTC. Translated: CASSYGGYGYTF.